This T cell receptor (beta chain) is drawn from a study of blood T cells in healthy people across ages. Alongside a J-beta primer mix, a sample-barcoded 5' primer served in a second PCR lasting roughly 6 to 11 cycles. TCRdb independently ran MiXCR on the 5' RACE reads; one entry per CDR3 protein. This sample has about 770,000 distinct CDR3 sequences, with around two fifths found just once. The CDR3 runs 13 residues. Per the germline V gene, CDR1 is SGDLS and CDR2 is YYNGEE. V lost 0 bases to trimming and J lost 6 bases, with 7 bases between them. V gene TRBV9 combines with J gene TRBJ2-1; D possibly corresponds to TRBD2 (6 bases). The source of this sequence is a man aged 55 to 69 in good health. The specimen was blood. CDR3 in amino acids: CASSVVEGNEQFF. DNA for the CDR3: TGTGCCAGCAGCGTAGTGGAGGGCAATGAGCAGTTCTTC.